This entry is about one TCR beta chain. The sample holds a few counts of this clonotype. Its target antigen remains unknown. No much larger clone is present one base from it, and per-base qualities are unavailable. TCR beta CDR3 regions were amplified from RNA transcripts for repertoire sequencing. The first round was an RT-PCR using HTBI primers with the Qiagen OneStep RT-PCR kit, and this first round was followed by a second-round multiplex PCR, then size selection and purification. Libraries were sequenced on an Illumina HiSeq2000 using paired-end 100 bp reads. In the authors' own workflow: SOAPnuke was used for read processing, and reads with adapters, uncalled bases, a mean Phred below 15, or no exact constant-primer or identifier match were discarded. COPE v1.2.5 was used to merge high-quality paired reads. Each unique nucleotide sequence was treated as a clonotype, and MiTCR v1.1 was used to align the clonotypes to the IMGT TRB V, D and J references. The analysis was limited to V-J combinations with a frequency above 0.0001, which together covered roughly 99% of the repertoires. For each V-J combination, a TCR clonal expansion and chaos score was defined as F50 clonal expansion divided by the chaos observed in the TCRdist matrix. Features were reduced by Welch's t-statistics and random forest to over 10 V-J combinations, which fed a naive Bayes classifier. Thyroid-blood repertoire similarity was quantified with the Morisita-Horn index. Using fastp trimming at Q25 and MiXCR clonotype assembly, TCRdb reanalyzed the public sequencing data and kept in-frame beta chains. Each record represents a unique CDR3 protein, reported with the most common genes and DNA among its rows. What appears here as the V and J calls and clone size reflects TCRdb's work, not the paper's. Within this sample are about 390,000 distinct CDR3 sequences, with 15% to 17% of them counted one time only. Roughly 7% of the sample comes from the top ten.

The CDR3, from cysteine to phenylalanine, totals 14 residues. CDR3 DNA only is kept here, 42 bases in frame from base 1. V lost 5 bases and J lost 3 bases; the stretch between them is 14 bases long. The germline V gene specifies MNHEY as CDR1 and SVGEGT as CDR2. This sample is part of a study of Graves' ophthalmopathy and Graves' hyperthyroidism (dated by TCRdb to between 2018 and 2020). Concerning the study at large: Peripheral blood was collected at initial diagnosis, prior to any treatment. The study used TCR beta repertoire signatures to distinguish Graves' ophthalmopathy from Graves' hyperthyroidism and to predict progression to ophthalmopathy. In total, approximately 140 blood samples were TCR-sequenced: some 40 ophthalmopathy, roughly 80 hyperthyroidism and some 17 hyperthyroidism-to-ophthalmopathy patients. To explore V-J signatures that distinguish ophthalmopathy from hyperthyroidism, a discovery set of 100 patients was enrolled, made up of roughly 41 with ophthalmopathy and fewer than 60 with stable hyperthyroidism. The independent validation cohort included 18 to 20 hyperthyroidism patients plus 17 patients who later progressed from hyperthyroidism to ophthalmopathy. In roughly six hyperthyroidism patients, the T-cell repertoire of thyroid tissue was compared with the T-cell repertoire of blood. Once sampling was done, hyperthyroidism patients were given methimazole at a starting dose of 30 mg daily, while ophthalmopathy patients were given high-dose intravenous methylprednisolone. The roughly 91 discovery patients were randomly split 7:3 into training and test sets. What the study reported, not specific to this receptor: In cross-validation, the 13-signature model distinguished ophthalmopathy from stable hyperthyroidism with just over 85% sensitivity and approximately 81% specificity, and in the test set the corresponding values were 80% and 75%. Among expanded thyroid clonotypes with frequency above 0.001, most also showed up in blood, which suggests that blood repertoires may reflect the thyroid immune response. Sample size was not predetermined statistically, and investigators were not blinded to group allocation. In validation, the model predicted ophthalmopathy progression with 70.59% sensitivity and around 72% specificity; roughly eleven predicted patients were CT-confirmed with GO in a median of approximately six months.

Hyperthyroidism was considered stable if no progression to ophthalmopathy occurred within 18 months of follow-up. The hyperthyroidism patients were 18 to 65 years old and newly diagnosed, with a disease duration of less than 2 months. Patients with other autoimmune diseases, uncontrolled infections, pregnancy or lactation were excluded from the study. Diagnosis was based on clinical symptoms, serum thyroxine, TRAb, thyroid ultrasound and orbital computed tomography. Ficoll-Paque density gradient centrifugation was used to isolate PBMCs from 8.5 to 10 ml of fresh peripheral blood. Total RNA was extracted with Trizol reagent and quality-checked on an Agilent 2100 Bioanalyzer.

This sequence originates from a woman aged 18 to 35 with stable Graves' hyperthyroidism. Donor details come from another sample of the same person, matched by shared clones. Sequenced sample: peripheral blood. The rearrangement combines TRBV6-2 or TRBV6-3 with TRBJ2-7; the D segment is perhaps TRBD1 or TRBD2, each sharing 5 matched bases. The bases read TGTGCCAGCAGTCGCCGGGACGGGGTCTACGAGCAGTACTTC. Translated, it gives CASSRRDGVYEQYF.